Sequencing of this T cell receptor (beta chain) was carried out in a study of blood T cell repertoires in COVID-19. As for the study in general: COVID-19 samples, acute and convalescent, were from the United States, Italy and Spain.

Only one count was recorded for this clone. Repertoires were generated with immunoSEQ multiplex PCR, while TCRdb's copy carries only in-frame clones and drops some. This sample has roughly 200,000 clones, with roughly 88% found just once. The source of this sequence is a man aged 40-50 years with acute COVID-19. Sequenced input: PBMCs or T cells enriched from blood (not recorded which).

CDR3 loop: CASSFEVSYEQYF. CDR3 DNA sequence: TGTGCCAGCAGTTTTGAGGTCTCCTACGAGCAGTACTTC. The V call is TRBV12-3 or TRBV12-4, the J call TRBJ2-7, with D hard to call. The CDR3 has 13 residues. With 3 bases removed from V and 0 bases from J, the gap between germline ends came to 6 bases.